The 32 T cell receptor beta chains listed next were all sequenced from one sample in a study of T cell changes during pregnancy in multiple sclerosis. Some clones are missing from TCRdb's copy, which holds only in-frame ones; the method was immunoSEQ multiplex PCR. The sample records around 38,000 clones, 90% to 95% being singletons. The specimen was CD4+ T cells from peripheral blood mononuclear cells, collected in the third trimester of pregnancy. The receptors originated from a female donor in good health, enrolled as a control in a pregnancy study.

This rearrangement joins TRBV5-8 to TRBJ1-5, with TRBD1 matching over 10 bases. Trimming cost V 3 bases and J 5 bases; bases outside gene matches: 5. Germline V gene lookup returns CDR1 SGHTS and CDR2 YDEGEE. The length of the CDR3 is 15 residues. CDR3 nucleotides: TGTGCCAGCAGCTCGACAGGGGGCGGGGATCAGCCCCAGCATTTT. This codes for CASSSTGGGDQPQHF.

V and J are TRBV18 and TRBJ1-2; 7 nucleotides match TRBD1. Germline CDR1 is KGHSH and CDR2 is LQKENI. The trim removed 4 bases at V and 2 bases at J, leaving 13 bases unmatched. This CDR3 comprises 17 residues. The CDR3, as DNA: TGTGCCAGCTCACGCAAACGGGACAGCACCTCGAACTATGGCTACACCTTC. Protein product: CASSRKRDSTSNYGYTF.

The chain has TRBV19 and TRBJ2-5, with 7 positions matching TRBD2. Per the germline V gene, CDR1 is LNHDA and CDR2 is SQIVND (reference sequence). This CDR3 contains 16 residues. Trimming cost V 5 bases and J 2 bases; bases outside gene matches: 11. The CDR3 sequence: CASSRSGGRHQETQYF. The CDR3 DNA follows: TGTGCCAGTAGTCGTTCCGGGGGGAGGCATCAAGAGACCCAGTACTTC.

V and J are TRBV15 and TRBJ2-7; weak D call: TRBD1 (6 bases). Germline V gene sequence: CDR1 LNHNV, CDR2 YYDKDF (reference sequence). CDR3 length: 15 residues. V lost 0 bases, J lost 4 bases, and 13 bases lay in between. The CDR3 is CATSRDPDRSYEQYF. CDR3 sequence (DNA): TGTGCCACCAGCAGAGATCCGGACAGATCGTACGAGCAGTACTTC.

V gene TRBV7-3 combines with J gene TRBJ1-3; 7 bases are shared with TRBD1. The CDR3 consists of 13 residues. The junction had 4 bases not matched to a gene; V was cut back by 4 bases and J by 7 bases. From germline, CDR1 is SGHTA and CDR2 FQGTGA. The CDR3 coding sequence is TGTGCCAGCAGCTCGGCAGGGGGGAACACCATATATTTT. It is translated as CASSSAGGNTIYF.

The CDR3 here is CASSPTSGGDHEQYF. As DNA, the CDR3 is TGTGCCAGCAGCCCAACTAGCGGGGGGGACCACGAGCAGTACTTC. This rearrangement joins TRBV7-6 to TRBJ2-7; 13 bases line up with TRBD2. The CDR3 has 15 residues. Unmatched junction bases numbered 6, after V lost 5 bases and J lost 5 bases. Germline V gene sequence: CDR1 SGHVS, CDR2 FNYEAQ.

This chain uses TRBV27 with TRBJ1-1; 7 nucleotides match TRBD1. This CDR3 has 15 amino acids. V gave up 5 bases and J gave up 5 bases; unmatched junction bases: 11. Looked up from germline, CDR1 is MNHEY and CDR2 is SMNVEV (reference sequence). CDR3 in amino acids: CASSEYRGPGTEAFF. DNA of the CDR3: TGTGCCAGCAGTGAGTACAGGGGCCCGGGGACTGAAGCTTTCTTT.

V gene TRBV6-6 combines with J gene TRBJ1-2; D unresolved. Germline loops: CDR1 MNHNY, CDR2 SVGAGI (reference sequence). V lost 6 bases, J lost 4 bases, and 9 bases lay in between. The CDR3 is 12 amino acids. The CDR3 is CASSGYGYGYTF. As DNA, the CDR3 is TGTGCCAGCAGCGGTTACGGCTATGGCTACACCTTC.

The chain couples TRBV4-3 to TRBJ1-4; D is undetermined. Trimming left V 1 base short and J 13 bases short, with 16 bases between. Germline CDR1 and CDR2: LGHNA and YSLEER. The length of the CDR3 is 14 residues. CDR3 sequence: CASSQVNNLSPLFF. CDR3 coding DNA: TGCGCCAGCAGCCAAGTCAACAACCTTTCGCCACTGTTTTTT.

With respect to this clone: Other DNA sequences from this sample encode an identical CDR3 as well. This chain links TRBV7-2 with TRBJ1-2; weak D call: TRBD1 (6 bases). V was pared by 2 bases and J by 2 bases, with 6 bases between. Germline lookup yields CDR1 SGHTA and CDR2 FQGNSA. This CDR3 has 13 residues. CDR3: CASSLQGNYGYTF. As DNA, the CDR3 is TGTGCCAGCAGCTTACAGGGGAACTATGGCTACACCTTC.

V gene TRBV19 combines with J gene TRBJ1-2, with TRBD1 matching over 10 bases. V dropped 6 bases and J dropped 5; count of bases not matched to a gene: 3. Germline V gene sequence: CDR1 LNHDA, CDR2 SQIVND (reference sequence). The length of the CDR3 is 13 residues. The CDR3 region is CASSPGQGYGYTF. CDR3 nucleotide sequence: TGTGCCAGTAGCCCGGGACAGGGGTATGGCTACACCTTC.

J is TRBJ1-1 and V is TRBV6-1; D is undetermined. V lost 5 bases and J 5 bases, leaving 12 bases between the germline ends. Germline CDR1 reads MNHNS; CDR2 reads SASEGT. This CDR3 is built from 13 residues. The CDR3, as DNA: TGTGCCAGCAGTCCACGGCGGGGAACTGAAGCTTTCTTT. Translating gives CASSPRRGTEAFF.

Only a few counts were recorded for this clone. This sequence joins TRBV28 and TRBJ1-1, with D possibly matching TRBD1 (6 bases). Germline CDR1 and CDR2: MDHEN and SYDVKM. V shed 4 bases and J shed 3 bases, with 9 bases lying between them. The CDR3 has 13 amino acids. The CDR3 DNA is TGTGCCAGCAGTTCGGGACACCACACTGAAGCTTTCTTT. It specifies CASSSGHHTEAFF.

V and J are TRBV11-3 and TRBJ2-3; D uncertain. CDR3 size: 11 residues. V was trimmed by 4 bases and J by 6 bases, leaving 5 bases between them. From germline, CDR1 is SGHNT and CDR2 YENEEA. DNA for the CDR3: TGTGCCAGCAGCTCGTCGGATACGCAGTATTTT. Its protein is CASSSSDTQYF.

The V gene is TRBV7-9, the J gene TRBJ2-3; the match to TRBD1 covers 8 bases. J lost 4 bases, V lost 6 bases, and 6 bases had no gene match. The CDR3 has 14 residues. The germline V gene has CDR1 SEHNR and CDR2 FQNEAQ (reference sequence). CDR3: CASRVSGGADTQYF. The CDR3 coding sequence is TGTGCCAGCAGAGTCTCAGGGGGCGCAGATACGCAGTATTTT.

For the CDR3, the DNA is TGTGCCTGGATGACAGGGGAATACAATGAGCAGTTCTTC. This encodes CAWMTGEYNEQFF. This chain uses TRBV30 with TRBJ2-1; 8 nucleotides line up with TRBD1. Trimming cost V 4 bases and J 4 bases; bases outside gene matches: 3. CDR1 is GTSNPN, CDR2 SVGIG, per germline (reference sequence). This CDR3 is built from 13 residues. The full variable domain, with the rest looked up from reference TRBV30 and TRBJ2-1, is SQTIHQWPATLVQPVGSPLSLECTVEGTSNPNLYWYRQAAGRGLQLLFYSVGIGQISSEVPQNLSASRPQDRQFILSSKKLLLSDSGFYLCAWMTGEYNEQFFGPGTRLTVL.

The chain uses TRBV6-5 and TRBJ2-7, with D possibly being TRBD1 (6 bases). The V gene lost 0 bases and the J gene lost 3 bases, with 15 bases spanning the gap. The germline gives CDR1 MNHEY, CDR2 SVGAGI. CDR3 length: 16 residues. The CDR3 sequence: CASSYSYQGTFYEQYF. CDR3 DNA sequence: TGTGCCAGCAGTTACTCTTATCAGGGGACGTTCTACGAGCAGTACTTC.

V usage is TRBV10-3 and J usage is TRBJ2-7, with D possibly matching TRBD1 (5 bases). The CDR3 has 17 amino acids. V gave up 0 bases and J gave up 2 bases, with 17 bases separating them. The germline gives CDR1 ENHRY, CDR2 SYGVKD. The CDR3 spells CAISESLVGQRAYEQYF. In DNA form, the CDR3 reads TGTGCCATCAGTGAGTCATTAGTGGGGCAGAGAGCCTACGAGCAGTACTTC.

The V and J genes are TRBV5-8 and TRBJ1-1; a possible D gene is TRBD1 (5 bases). This CDR3 is 14 amino acids long. Deletions cut 1 base from V and 1 base from J, with 8 bases between. CDR1 is SGHTS and CDR2 is YDEGEE in the germline V gene. CDR3 in DNA: TGTGCCAGCAGCTTGAGACAGACGAACACTGAAGCTTTCTTT. Its translation: CASSLRQTNTEAFF. The variable domain in full, with the rest retrieved from reference TRBV5-8 and TRBJ1-1, is EAGVTQSPTHLIKTRGQQATLRCSPISGHTSVYWYQQALGLGLQFLLWYDEGEERNRGNFPPRFSGRQFPNYSSELNVNALELEDSALYLCASSLRQTNTEAFFGQGTRLTVV.

The CDR3 loop reads CASSKGGGASGYNEQFF. Written as DNA, the CDR3 is TGTGCCAGTAGTAAGGGCGGGGGGGCCTCCGGCTACAATGAGCAGTTCTTC. The chain carries TRBV19 and TRBJ2-1; 9 nucleotides agree with TRBD2. Germline V gene data show CDR1 as LNHDA and CDR2 as SQIVND (reference sequence). V was pared by 4 bases and J by 3 bases, with 10 bases of the junction left unmatched. The CDR3 has 17 residues.

The genes are TRBV12-5 and TRBJ2-6, with 7 bases that match TRBD1. This CDR3 has 16 amino acids. The V segment lost 0 bases and the J segment 2 bases; nucleotides outside the gene matches: 1. In germline, CDR1 is LGHNT, CDR2 FRNRAP. DNA of the CDR3: TGTGCTAGTGGTTTGGTAGGACAGGCTGGGGCCAACGTCCTGACTTTC. This codes for CASGLVGQAGANVLTF.

The chain is built from TRBV7-3 and TRBJ2-1; weak D call: TRBD2 (5 bases). Germline V lookup: CDR1 SGHTA, CDR2 FQGTGA. Trimming took off 5 bases at V and 4 bases at J, with 18 bases between the two ends. CDR3 length equals 16 residues. The CDR3 region has the DNA TGTGCCAGCAGCCCACGTGCGGGTTTGGCTTACAATGAGCAGTTCTTC. Translating it yields CASSPRAGLAYNEQFF.

The chain recombines TRBV7-9 with TRBJ2-1; 7 bases match TRBD2. The ends lost 4 bases at V and 11 bases at J; junction bases unmatched: 11. The germline gives CDR1 SEHNR, CDR2 FQNEAQ (reference sequence). The CDR3 has 14 amino acids. The CDR3 DNA reads as TGTGCCAGCAGCTCCCGGGACCAGGGAGGGAAGCAGTTCTTC. Protein: CASSSRDQGGKQFF.

V and J are TRBV25-1 and TRBJ2-1; D is ambiguous. V lost 8 bases and J lost 4, with 6 bases in between. This CDR3 has 11 residues. From germline, CDR1 is MGHDK and CDR2 SYGVNS. The CDR3: CASRLYNEQFF. DNA of the CDR3: TGTGCCAGCCGACTTTACAATGAGCAGTTCTTC. The full variable domain, in which reference TRBV25-1 and TRBJ2-1 provide the parts outside the CDR3, is EADIYQTPRYLVIGTGKKITLECSQTMGHDKMYWYQQDPGMELHLIHYSYGVNSTEKGDLSSESTVSRIRTEHFPLTLESARPSHTSQYLCASRLYNEQFFGPGTRLTVL.

This sequence joins TRBV6-6 and TRBJ2-7; TRBD1 aligns across 7 bases. The CDR3 length is 12 residues. CDR1 is MNHNY and CDR2 is SVGAGI in the germline V gene (reference sequence). The J segment lost 6 bases and the V segment lost 8 bases, leaving 7 bases of the junction unmatched. The CDR3 loop is CASGGAGGEQYF. CDR3 sequence (DNA): TGTGCCAGCGGTGGTGCAGGGGGCGAGCAGTACTTC.

This sequence joins TRBV7-9 and TRBJ2-1, with 7 bases aligning to TRBD2. The CDR3 is 14 residues long. Germline CDR1 and CDR2: SEHNR and FQNEAQ (reference sequence). J lost 5 bases, V lost 3 bases, and 4 bases had no gene match. CDR3 DNA: TGTGCCAGCAGCTTTTGGGGGGGGGACAATGAGCAGTTCTTC. It encodes CASSFWGGDNEQFF.

The chain uses TRBV2 and TRBJ1-1; 7 bases map to TRBD1. The V gene's germline CDR1 is SNHLY and CDR2 FYNNEI. The CDR3 runs to 14 residues. J gave up 1 base and V 5 bases, and 4 bases lay outside the gene matches. CDR3 amino acids: CASSLTGANTEAFF. DNA for the CDR3: TGTGCCAGCAGTTTAACAGGGGCGAACACTGAAGCTTTCTTT.

The table lists this clone with a count of one. V usage is TRBV6-5 and J usage is TRBJ1-3; D ambiguous. This CDR3 spans 13 amino acids. Per germline, CDR1 MNHEY and CDR2 SVGAGI. Trimming cost V 8 bases and J 0 bases, with 8 bases left between them. CDR3 nucleotides: TGTGCCAGCGTAAGCTCCTCTGGAAACACCATATATTTT. Translation: CASVSSSGNTIYF.

This rearrangement joins TRBV10-3 to TRBJ2-7; 7 bases line up with TRBD2. CDR1 is ENHRY, CDR2 SYGVKD, per germline. Germline trimming cut 2 bases from V and 7 bases from J; bases unmatched to any gene: 11. The CDR3 runs 15 residues. CDR3 nucleotide sequence: TGTGCCATCAGTGAGCGGGCGGGGACCGGGAGGGAGCAGTACTTC. Its translation is CAISERAGTGREQYF.

The chain carries TRBV28 and TRBJ2-7; D not certain. Germline V gene data show CDR1 as MDHEN and CDR2 as SYDVKM. The V and J ends lost 6 bases and 11 bases respectively, with 14 bases between them. The CDR3 covers 11 residues. CDR3 sequence reads: CASSQRGRKYF. The CDR3 nucleotides are TGTGCCAGCAGCCAGAGAGGCCGAAAGTACTTC. The full variable domain, in which reference TRBV28 and TRBJ2-7 provide the parts outside the CDR3, is DVKVTQSSRYLVKRTGEKVFLECVQDMDHENMFWYRQDPGLGLRLIYFSYDVKMKEKGDIPEGYSVSREKKERFSLILESASTNQTSMYLCASSQRGRKYFGPGTRLTVT.

The chain couples TRBV18 to TRBJ1-2; tentative D call: TRBD1 (5 bases). This CDR3 spans 13 amino acids. Germline CDR1 reads KGHSH; CDR2 reads LQKENI. Between the trimmed V and J ends, which lost 6 bases and 0 bases, there was a span of 8 bases. The CDR3 bases are TGTGCCAGCTCTCAACAGGCTAACTATGGCTACACCTTC. This codes for CASSQQANYGYTF.

The J gene is TRBJ1-2, the V gene TRBV5-5, with 7 nucleotides matching TRBD1. From germline, CDR1 is SGHKS and CDR2 YYEKEE (reference sequence). Trimming cost V 3 bases and J 2 bases; bases outside gene matches: 7. The CDR3 totals 15 residues. The DNA of the CDR3 is TGTGCCAGCAGCTCCAACAGGGGAGTGAACTATGGCTACACCTTC. This codes for CASSSNRGVNYGYTF.